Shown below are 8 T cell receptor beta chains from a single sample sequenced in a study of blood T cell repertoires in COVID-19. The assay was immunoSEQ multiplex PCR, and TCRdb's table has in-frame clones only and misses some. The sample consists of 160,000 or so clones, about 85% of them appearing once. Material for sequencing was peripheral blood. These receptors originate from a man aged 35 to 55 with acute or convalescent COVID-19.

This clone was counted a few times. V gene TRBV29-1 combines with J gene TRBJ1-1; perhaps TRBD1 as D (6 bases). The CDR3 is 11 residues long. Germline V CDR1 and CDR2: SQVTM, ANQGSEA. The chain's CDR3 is CADSTNTEAFF. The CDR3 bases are TGCGCGGACAGCACGAACACTGAAGCTTTCTTT.

DNA for the CDR3: TGTGCCAGCAGTCCCGGGACTAGTAATACAGATACGCAGTATTTT. Translating gives CASSPGTSNTDTQYF. The chain links TRBV6-2 or TRBV6-3 to TRBJ2-3; 8 bases fit TRBD2. CDR1 and CDR2 (germline): MNHEY, SVGEGT. This CDR3 spans 15 amino acids. V was pared by 5 bases and J by 3 bases, with 7 bases of the junction left unmatched.

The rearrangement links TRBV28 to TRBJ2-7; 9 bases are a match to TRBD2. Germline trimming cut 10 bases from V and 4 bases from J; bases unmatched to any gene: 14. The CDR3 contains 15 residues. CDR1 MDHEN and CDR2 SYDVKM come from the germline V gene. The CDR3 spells CATNPSLAGLYEQYF. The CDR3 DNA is TGTGCCACCAACCCTAGTCTAGCGGGACTATACGAGCAGTACTTC.

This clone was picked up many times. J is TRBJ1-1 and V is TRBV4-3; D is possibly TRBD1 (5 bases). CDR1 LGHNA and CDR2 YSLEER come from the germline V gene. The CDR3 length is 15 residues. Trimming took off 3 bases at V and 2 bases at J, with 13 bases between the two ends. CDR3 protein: CASSQEGYSNTEAFF. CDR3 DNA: TGCGCCAGCAGCCAGGAGGGGTACAGTAACACTGAAGCTTTCTTT.

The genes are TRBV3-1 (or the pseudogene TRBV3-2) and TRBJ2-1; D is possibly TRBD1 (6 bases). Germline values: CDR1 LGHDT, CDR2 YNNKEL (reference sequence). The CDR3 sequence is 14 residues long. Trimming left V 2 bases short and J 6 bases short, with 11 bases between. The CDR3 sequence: CASSQMGAGNEQFF. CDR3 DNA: TGTGCCAGCAGCCAAATGGGGGCAGGCAATGAGCAGTTCTTC.

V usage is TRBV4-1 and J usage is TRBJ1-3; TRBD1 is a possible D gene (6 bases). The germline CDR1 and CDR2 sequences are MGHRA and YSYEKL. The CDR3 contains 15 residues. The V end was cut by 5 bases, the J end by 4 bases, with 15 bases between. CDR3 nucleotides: TGCGCCAGCAGCAAGCGGGGGGCAGAAGGAAACACCATATATTTT. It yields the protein CASSKRGAEGNTIYF.

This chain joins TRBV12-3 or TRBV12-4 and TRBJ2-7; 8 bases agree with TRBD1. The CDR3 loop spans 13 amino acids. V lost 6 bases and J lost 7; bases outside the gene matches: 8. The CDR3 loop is CASSPGQGGEQYF. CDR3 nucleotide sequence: TGTGCCAGCAGCCCCGGACAGGGAGGTGAGCAGTACTTC.

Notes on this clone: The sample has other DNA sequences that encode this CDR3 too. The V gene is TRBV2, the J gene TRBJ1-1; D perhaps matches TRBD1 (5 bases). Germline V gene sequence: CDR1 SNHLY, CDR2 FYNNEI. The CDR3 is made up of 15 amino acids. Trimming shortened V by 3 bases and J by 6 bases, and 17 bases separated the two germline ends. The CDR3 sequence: CASSELPGGGAEAFF. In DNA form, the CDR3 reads TGTGCCAGCAGTGAGCTCCCCGGGGGAGGCGCTGAAGCTTTCTTT.